One and the same sample provided the 23 T cell receptor beta chains below, sequenced in a study of blood T cell repertoires in COVID-19. Generated by immunoSEQ multiplex PCR, the TCRdb table keeps only in-frame clones and is missing some. Here the sample spans some 150,000 clones, just under 85% being singletons. Sequences were obtained from peripheral blood. The receptors here all came from a man aged 40-50 years who had recovered from COVID-19.

The rearrangement uses TRBV28 and TRBJ2-7; D is possibly TRBD2 (6 bases). V was shortened by 5 bases and J by 6 bases, with 11 bases between the two germline ends. Germline assignment: CDR1 MDHEN and CDR2 SYDVKM. The CDR3 extends over 12 amino acids. Here the CDR3 reads CASSRAGREQYF. CDR3 nucleotides: TGTGCCAGCAGTCGGGCGGGGCGCGAGCAGTACTTC.

The chain employs TRBV11-3 and TRBJ2-3; D unclear. V lost 5 bases to trimming and J lost 4 bases, with 19 bases between them. From germline, CDR1 is SGHNT and CDR2 YENEEA. This CDR3 is 16 amino acids long. CDR3 region: CASSGTAKAVADTQYF. CDR3 sequence (DNA): TGTGCCAGCAGCGGTACCGCTAAGGCGGTCGCAGATACGCAGTATTTT.

V usage is TRBV4-3 and J usage is TRBJ2-7; tentatively, D is TRBD1 (6 bases). Germline CDR1 is LGHNA and CDR2 is YSLEER. The CDR3 consists of 16 residues. The V end lost 2 bases, the J end lost 3 bases, and 17 bases lay between the germline ends. The CDR3: CASSQLRQAAFYEQYF. The CDR3 DNA reads as TGCGCCAGCAGCCAACTGCGACAGGCAGCTTTCTACGAGCAGTACTTC.

This sequence joins TRBV28 and TRBJ1-5; TRBD1 might be the D (5 bases). Germline CDR1 is MDHEN and CDR2 is SYDVKM. CDR3 size: 19 residues. The V end lost 3 bases, the J end lost 1 base, and 22 bases lay between the germline ends. CDR3 coding DNA: TGTGCCAGCAGTTTGTTGATCTGGACACCCCTGGAAAGCAATCAGCCCCAGCATTTT. Its translation: CASSLLIWTPLESNQPQHF.

The chain uses TRBV19 and TRBJ2-1; TRBD2 is a possible D gene (6 bases). This CDR3 region has 15 residues. V was cut by 6 bases and J by 5 bases, with 17 bases left in between. Per germline, CDR1 LNHDA and CDR2 SQIVND (reference sequence). The CDR3 nucleotides read TGTGCCAGTAGCGGCGAGGAGGGCCGGAACAATGAGCAGTTCTTC. It is translated as CASSGEEGRNNEQFF.

The genes are TRBV28 and TRBJ2-3; TRBD2 agrees at 7 bases. Germline V gene sequence: CDR1 MDHEN, CDR2 SYDVKM. Unmatched junction bases numbered 9, after V lost 6 bases and J lost 3 bases. There are 15 residues in the CDR3. The CDR3 DNA follows: TGTGCCAGCAGGGAATTAGCGGGTCCTACAGATACGCAGTATTTT. Translating it yields CASRELAGPTDTQYF.

The chain has TRBV9 and TRBJ2-3, with D possibly TRBD2 on 7 matching bases. Per the germline V gene, CDR1 is SGDLS and CDR2 is YYNGEE. The V end lost 5 bases, the J end lost 6 bases, and 16 bases lay between the germline ends. The CDR3 has 14 residues. This CDR3 is CASSPQGGRDTQYF. In nucleotides, the CDR3 is TGTGCCAGCAGTCCACAGGGAGGGAGGGATACGCAGTATTTT.

The chain joins TRBV3-1 (or the pseudogene TRBV3-2) to TRBJ1-2; the match to TRBD1 covers 12 bases. The CDR3 is made up of 17 amino acids. Trimming cost V 5 bases and J 8 bases; bases outside gene matches: 15. The V gene's germline CDR1 is LGHDT and CDR2 YNNKEL (reference sequence). CDR3 in amino acids: CASSWAGTGGGVGGYTF. Here the CDR3 DNA reads TGTGCCAGCAGCTGGGCCGGGACAGGGGGCGGAGTAGGAGGCTACACCTTC.

Here the CDR3 reads CASSEGRGAKNIQYF. As DNA, the CDR3 is TGTGCCAGCAGCGAAGGGAGGGGAGCCAAAAACATTCAGTACTTC. V and J are TRBV7-9 and TRBJ2-4; 7 bases match TRBD2. Germline V gene lookup returns CDR1 SEHNR and CDR2 FQNEAQ (reference sequence). V shed 5 bases, J shed 0 bases, and the junction held 4 bases outside the gene matches. The CDR3 length is 15 residues.

This chain connects TRBV7-2 to TRBJ2-7; TRBD2 agrees at 15 bases. Trimming took 5 bases from V and 7 from J; bases not matched to a gene: 6. The CDR3 consists of 15 residues. From germline, CDR1 is SGHTA and CDR2 FQGNSA. The CDR3 sequence: CASSGLAGGPGEQYF. In DNA form, the CDR3 reads TGTGCCAGCAGCGGACTAGCGGGAGGGCCAGGGGAGCAGTACTTC. The variable domain in full, completed from reference TRBV7-2 and TRBJ2-7, reads GAGVSQSPSNKVTEKGKDVELRCDPISGHTALYWYRQSLGQGLEFLIYFQGNSAPDKSGLPSDRFSAERTGGSVSTLTIQRTQQEDSAVYLCASSGLAGGPGEQYFGPGTRLTVT.

The table lists this clone with a count of one. J is TRBJ2-5 and V is TRBV5-1, with D possibly matching TRBD2 (5 bases). CDR1 and CDR2 (germline): SGHRS, YFSETQ. The CDR3 is 12 amino acids. V was shortened by 3 bases and J by 4 bases, with 7 bases between the two germline ends. CDR3 protein: CASSYGGETQYF. CDR3 DNA sequence: TGCGCCAGCAGCTACGGAGGAGAGACCCAGTACTTC. Looking up the rest from reference TRBV5-1 and TRBJ2-5 gives the full variable domain: KAGVTQTPRYLIKTRGQQVTLSCSPISGHRSVSWYQQTPGQGLQFLFEYFSETQRNKGNFPGRFSGRQFSNSRSEMNVSTLELGDSALYLCASSYGGETQYFGPGTRLLVL.

V usage is TRBV11-3 and J usage is TRBJ2-2; D is possibly TRBD1 (5 bases). The germline CDR1 and CDR2 sequences are SGHNT and YENEEA. Trimming removed 0 bases from V and 8 bases from J, with 7 bases in between. CDR3 size: 13 residues. As DNA, the CDR3 is TGTGCCAGCAGCTTAGATCCAGGGGGGGAGCTGTTTTTT. Residues: CASSLDPGGELFF.

This clone showed up just a few times. The chain combines TRBV7-2 with TRBJ1-1, with D hard to call. V was trimmed by 3 bases and J by 5 bases, leaving 7 bases between them. This CDR3 region has 12 residues. CDR1 is SGHTA, CDR2 FQGNSA, per germline. The DNA of the CDR3 is TGTGCCAGCAGCTTCGTGCGGACTGAAGCTTTCTTT. Translating it yields CASSFVRTEAFF.

J is TRBJ2-1 and V is TRBV5-1; maybe TRBD2 (6 bases). The CDR3 is 16 amino acids. Per germline, CDR1 SGHRS and CDR2 YFSETQ. Trimming pared 4 bases from V and 6 bases from J, leaving 20 bases between. The CDR3 nucleotides are TGCGCCAGCAGCACCGGGGATCTTGGGGGGTTCAATGAGCAGTTCTTC. It specifies CASSTGDLGGFNEQFF. The full variable domain, with the rest looked up from reference TRBV5-1 and TRBJ2-1, is KAGVTQTPRYLIKTRGQQVTLSCSPISGHRSVSWYQQTPGQGLQFLFEYFSETQRNKGNFPGRFSGRQFSNSRSEMNVSTLELGDSALYLCASSTGDLGGFNEQFFGPGTRLTVL.

The chain joins TRBV7-3 to TRBJ1-1, with TRBD1 as a possible D gene (6 bases). Trimming shortened V by 3 bases and J by 10 bases, and 12 bases separated the two germline ends. Germline V gives CDR1 SGHTA, CDR2 FQGTGA. The CDR3 runs 12 residues. CDR3 sequence reads: CASSFPGQRAFF. CDR3 bases: TGTGCCAGCAGCTTCCCCGGACAGAGAGCTTTCTTT.

The V and J genes are TRBV5-6 and TRBJ2-1; TRBD2 is a possible D gene (5 bases). CDR3 size: 13 residues. V lost 0 bases, J lost 7 bases, and 8 bases lay in between. The germline V gene encodes CDR1 SGHDT and CDR2 YYEEEE. CDR3 sequence: CASSLVRANEQFF. CDR3 nucleotides: TGTGCCAGCAGCTTGGTGAGGGCAAATGAGCAGTTCTTC. The variable domain in full, with the rest retrieved from reference TRBV5-6 and TRBJ2-1, is DAGVTQSPTHLIKTRGQQVTLRCSPKSGHDTVSWYQQALGQGPQFIFQYYEEEERQRGNFPDRFSGHQFPNYSSELNVNALLLGDSALYLCASSLVRANEQFFGPGTRLTVL.

The chain has TRBV10-3 and TRBJ1-1; weak D call: TRBD1 (6 bases). The V gene lost 6 bases and the J gene lost 4 bases, with 12 bases spanning the gap. CDR1 and CDR2 (germline): ENHRY, SYGVKD. This CDR3 contains 13 residues. The CDR3, as DNA: TGTGCCATCAGGAAGTTGGACAGCACTGAAGCTTTCTTT. As protein: CAIRKLDSTEAFF.

The rearrangement joins TRBV5-4 to TRBJ2-1; D uncertain. Trimming shortened V by 3 bases and J by 9 bases, and 16 bases separated the two germline ends. The CDR3 has 14 amino acids. The germline gives CDR1 SGHNT, CDR2 YYREEE (reference sequence). The CDR3 reads CASSSSFRSGEQFF. CDR3 in DNA: TGTGCCAGCAGCTCCTCTTTCAGATCAGGTGAGCAGTTCTTC.

This chain uses TRBV9 with TRBJ2-3; D may be TRBD1 (5 bases). The CDR3 runs 16 residues. CDR1 SGDLS and CDR2 YYNGEE come from the germline V gene. Trimming removed 0 bases from V and 0 bases from J, with 11 bases in between. The CDR3 loop is CASSVEGAFSTDTQYF. CDR3 in DNA: TGTGCCAGCAGCGTAGAAGGGGCATTCAGCACAGATACGCAGTATTTT.

The CDR3 bases are TGTGCCAGCTCACCCGGGACAGTTAATCAAGCTTTCTTT. It translates to CASSPGTVNQAFF. The chain joins TRBV18 to TRBJ1-1, with 7 bases that match TRBD1. Germline loops: CDR1 KGHSH, CDR2 LQKENI. The CDR3 contains 13 residues. V shed 3 bases, J shed 9 bases, and the junction held 7 bases outside the gene matches.

This clone was recorded only once. The gene calls are TRBV5-6 and TRBJ2-3; 9 bases map to TRBD2. This CDR3 region has 16 residues. The V segment lost 4 bases and the J segment 2 bases; nucleotides outside the gene matches: 8. CDR1 SGHDT and CDR2 YYEEEE come from the germline V gene. As DNA, the CDR3 is TGTGCCAGCAGCACTGGGACTAGCATATCCACAGATACGCAGTATTTT. Translated, it gives CASSTGTSISTDTQYF.

The CDR3 spells CASRDDQGLGQPQHF. The DNA for the CDR3 is TGTGCCAGCAGGGATGACCAGGGTTTAGGGCAGCCCCAGCATTTT. V usage is TRBV6-5 and J usage is TRBJ1-5; D might be TRBD1 (5 bases). Germline V CDR1 and CDR2: MNHEY, SVGAGI. Trimming took off 6 bases at V and 7 bases at J, with 19 bases between the two ends. The CDR3 is made up of 15 amino acids.

V is TRBV9 and J is TRBJ2-7, with D tentatively TRBD2 (6 bases). V was shortened by 1 base and J by 5 bases, with 16 bases between the two germline ends. CDR1 is SGDLS and CDR2 is YYNGEE in the germline V gene. The CDR3 extends over 15 amino acids. The CDR3: CASSVSTGVKNEQYF. CDR3 in DNA: TGTGCCAGCAGCGTAAGTACGGGAGTAAAGAACGAGCAGTACTTC.